This TCR beta chain was sequenced in a study of technical replicates of blood from a few donors (dated by TCRdb to about 2017). In this sample, this clone turned up once. Its recognized antigen is unknown. No much larger clone exists at a distance of one base, and base qualities are not known. Library preparation employed the immunoSEQ multiplex PCR assay. TCRdb limited this immuneACCESS table to in-frame rearrangements with V and J called. A share of clones is missing; checked studies link under half to unresolved V genes, and the rest is unexplained. For this sample the table gives nearly 95,000 clones, of which less than 96% were detected only once. 0.35% to 0.45% of the sample is taken by the ten largest. At the junction V is shortened by 2 bases and J by 10 bases; bases outside the gene matches: 11. The germline V gene sets CDR1 to SGHTA and CDR2 to FQGNSA. The CDR3 runs 15 residues from the cysteine to the phenylalanine. This entry keeps only the CDR3 DNA: 45 bases, framed from base 1.

The source is a human donor in good health. Sequences were obtained from T cells isolated from PBMCs. The rearranged chain carries TRBV7-2 and TRBJ1-1, with TRBD1 identical over 9 junction bases. The encoded CDR3 is CASSLHPGQGLRAFF. The DNA reads TGTGCCAGCAGCTTACATCCGGGACAGGGTCTTAGAGCTTTCTTT.